Listed here are 12 T cell receptor beta chains from one sample, sequenced in a study of T cell responses to AZD1222 COVID-19 vaccine. Assay: immunoSEQ multiplex PCR; the TCRdb copy retains only in-frame clones and omits some. The sample shows tens of thousands of clones, approximately 90% of them seen only once. Source: peripheral blood, taken on day 0 of AZD1222 vaccination. All receptors come from an adult in good health.

This chain uses TRBV18 with TRBJ2-3; no definite D call. CDR3 size: 15 residues. V shed 0 bases and J shed 0 bases, with 7 bases lying between them. Germline CDR1 reads KGHSH; CDR2 reads LQKENI. The CDR3 nucleotides read TGTGCCAGCTCACCACCGAGCACTAGCACAGATACGCAGTATTTT. Protein product: CASSPPSTSTDTQYF.

The chain combines TRBV28 with TRBJ2-1; D unresolved. Germline V gives CDR1 MDHEN, CDR2 SYDVKM. Trimming pared 4 bases from V and 4 bases from J, leaving 11 bases between. The CDR3 spans 14 residues. CDR3 nucleotides: TGTGCCAGCAGTTCCCCTGGCAGGTACAATGAGCAGTTCTTC. Its protein is CASSSPGRYNEQFF. Full variable domain (remainder filled in from reference TRBV28 and TRBJ2-1): DVKVTQSSRYLVKRTGEKVFLECVQDMDHENMFWYRQDPGLGLRLIYFSYDVKMKEKGDIPEGYSVSREKKERFSLILESASTNQTSMYLCASSSPGRYNEQFFGPGTRLTVL.

There are a few counts of this clone. The chain is built from TRBV24-1 and TRBJ2-1; D tentatively fits TRBD1 or TRBD2 (5 bases each). V was trimmed by 0 bases and J by 4 bases, leaving 9 bases between them. Germline values: CDR1 KGHDR, CDR2 SFDVKD. The CDR3 is 15 amino acids. CDR3 nucleotides: TGTGCCACCAGTGATTTGGGGGACGGGTACAATGAGCAGTTCTTC. Amino acids: CATSDLGDGYNEQFF.

This clone came up once. The V gene is TRBV18, the J gene TRBJ2-7; D is unclear. Looked up from germline, CDR1 is KGHSH and CDR2 is LQKENI. The CDR3 extends over 13 amino acids. V was pared by 2 bases and J by 3 bases, with 8 bases between. The CDR3 sequence is CASSPGGLYEQYF. The CDR3 bases are TGTGCCAGCTCACCAGGTGGTCTCTACGAGCAGTACTTC.

This rearrangement joins TRBV28 to TRBJ2-1; maybe TRBD2 (6 bases). The germline V gene encodes CDR1 MDHEN and CDR2 SYDVKM. Deletions cut 6 bases from V and 6 bases from J, with 15 bases between. The CDR3 is 14 amino acids. CDR3 bases: TGTGCCAGCAGCTCTGGAGGGAGCGTCAATGAGCAGTTCTTC. Translation gives CASSSGGSVNEQFF.

In nucleotides, the CDR3 is TGTGCCAGCCGTACTAGCGGGGACCAAGAGACCCAGTACTTC. It translates to CASRTSGDQETQYF. The V and J genes are TRBV6-5 and TRBJ2-5; 10 nucleotides agree with TRBD2. The CDR3 covers 14 residues. From germline, CDR1 is MNHEY and CDR2 SVGAGI. Unmatched junction bases numbered 3, after V lost 8 bases and J lost 0 bases.

The chain has TRBV27 and TRBJ2-1, with D unclear. V gave up 5 bases and J gave up 4 bases, with 3 bases separating them. The CDR3 is made up of 11 amino acids. Germline V gene sequence: CDR1 MNHEY, CDR2 SMNVEV (reference sequence). This chain's CDR3 is CASSEYNEQFF. As DNA, the CDR3 is TGTGCCAGCAGTGAGTACAATGAGCAGTTCTTC.

CDR3 DNA sequence: TGTGCCAGCAGTTCCTTATGGGGGCCCACAGGTCCTGGAAACACCATATATTTT. Amino acid sequence: CASSSLWGPTGPGNTIYF. The chain is built from TRBV28 and TRBJ1-3; the D gene is possibly TRBD1 (6 bases). The CDR3 is made up of 18 amino acids. Germline V gene sequence: CDR1 MDHEN, CDR2 SYDVKM. Trimming took off 4 bases at V and 2 bases at J, with 21 bases between the two ends.

The DNA for the CDR3 is TGTGCCAGCAGCCAGGGCGGGCTCACCGGGGAGCTGTTTTTT. This translates into CASSQGGLTGELFF. The gene calls are TRBV4-2 and TRBJ2-2; a possible D gene is TRBD2 (5 bases). Per the germline V gene, CDR1 is LGHNA and CDR2 is YNFKEQ. V shed 3 bases and J shed 4 bases, with 9 bases lying between them. The CDR3 has 14 residues.

The chain uses TRBV27 and TRBJ2-7; D remains unclear. The CDR3 consists of 13 residues. V was shortened by 2 bases and J by 2 bases, with 7 bases between the two germline ends. CDR1 is MNHEY, CDR2 SMNVEV, per germline (reference sequence). Here the CDR3 DNA reads TGTGCCAGCAGTTTAACCCGAGCCTACGAGCAGTACTTC. This translates into CASSLTRAYEQYF.

The chain recombines TRBV7-3 with TRBJ2-3; D call uncertain. Germline CDR1 and CDR2: SGHTA and FQGTGA. Trimming pared 4 bases from V and 3 bases from J, leaving 2 bases between. The CDR3 extends over 11 amino acids. The CDR3 DNA reads as TGTGCCAGCAGCTCGACAGATACGCAGTATTTT. Protein product: CASSSTDTQYF.

The rearrangement uses TRBV4-1 and TRBJ2-7; 10 bases align to TRBD2. Germline trimming cut 1 base from V and 4 bases from J; bases unmatched to any gene: 4. CDR1 MGHRA and CDR2 YSYEKL come from the germline V gene. This CDR3 spans 15 amino acids. Here the CDR3 reads CASSQGVAGGYEQYF. The CDR3 nucleotides read TGCGCCAGCAGCCAAGGGGTAGCGGGAGGTTACGAGCAGTACTTC.